The 29 T cell receptor beta chains given below trace back to one sample, sequenced in a study of shared clonotypes between healthy human individuals. Assay used: immunoSEQ multiplex PCR; TCRdb lists only in-frame clones, some missing. The sample shows millions of clones, roughly 94% of them seen only once. The sequenced sample consisted of naive CD4+ T cells sorted from blood. The subset was: CD45RA+ positively selected. Receptors were obtained from a man aged 18 to 30 in good health.

V usage is TRBV9 and J usage is TRBJ1-1; D perhaps matches TRBD1 (5 bases). Germline CDR1 and CDR2: SGDLS and YYNGEE. Trimming removed 4 bases from V and 3 bases from J, with 16 bases in between. This CDR3 has 15 residues. The CDR3 sequence: CASSLASRQYTEAFF. DNA of the CDR3: TGTGCCAGCAGCTTAGCGTCCCGACAGTACACTGAAGCTTTCTTT.

Details on this clone: Other DNA variants within this sample encode the same CDR3. The rearrangement joins TRBV4-3 to TRBJ2-3; 11 nucleotides line up with TRBD2. J was trimmed by 6 bases and V by 1 base; bases with no gene match: 6. CDR3 length: 16 residues. From germline, CDR1 is LGHNA and CDR2 YSLEER. CDR3 protein: CASSQGLAGGGDTQYF. CDR3 sequence (DNA): TGCGCCAGCAGCCAAGGGCTAGCGGGAGGCGGGGATACGCAGTATTTT.

This chain joins TRBV7-9 and TRBJ1-1; unclear D gene. The V gene's germline CDR1 is SEHNR and CDR2 FQNEAQ (reference sequence). V lost 3 bases to trimming and J lost 2 bases, with 7 bases between them. The CDR3 is 13 amino acids. Written as DNA, the CDR3 is TGTGCCAGCAGCTTCGTGGACAACACTGAAGCTTTCTTT. As protein: CASSFVDNTEAFF. Full variable domain (rest looked up from reference TRBV7-9 and TRBJ1-1): DTGVSQNPRHKITKRGQNVTFRCDPISEHNRLYWYRQTLGQGPEFLTYFQNEAQLEKSRLLSDRFSAERPKGSFSTLEIQRTEQGDSAMYLCASSFVDNTEAFFGQGTRLTVV.

The chain carries TRBV28 and TRBJ2-7; a possible D gene is TRBD2 (6 bases). The length of the CDR3 is 14 residues. Trimming removed 5 bases from V and 6 bases from J, with 17 bases in between. Germline V gene data show CDR1 as MDHEN and CDR2 as SYDVKM. This CDR3 reads CASSPYSGVGEQYF. DNA of the CDR3: TGTGCCAGCAGTCCCTACTCGGGGGTAGGCGAGCAGTACTTC.

V gene TRBV2 combines with J gene TRBJ2-7; a weak D match, TRBD1 (7 bases). Germline V lookup: CDR1 SNHLY, CDR2 FYNNEI. Trimming left V 2 bases short and J 2 bases short, with 22 bases between. This CDR3 comprises 18 residues. CDR3 sequence reads: CASSETAGGMIQTYEQYF. In DNA, the CDR3 is TGTGCCAGCAGTGAAACGGCAGGGGGGATGATACAAACCTACGAGCAGTACTTC.

CDR3 in DNA: TGTGCCAGCAGCTTCTTCGGGGACTCCTACGAGCAGTACTTC. This translates into CASSFFGDSYEQYF. The rearrangement uses TRBV27 and TRBJ2-7, with a weak D call TRBD2 (5 bases). Germline lookup yields CDR1 MNHEY and CDR2 SMNVEV (reference sequence). This CDR3 is built from 14 residues. V dropped 6 bases and J dropped 0 bases, with 12 bases sitting between them.

The V and J genes are TRBV5-1 and TRBJ2-7; 7 nucleotides match TRBD2. V shed 2 bases, J shed 4 bases, and the junction held 9 bases outside the gene matches. In germline, CDR1 is SGHRS, CDR2 YFSETQ. The length of the CDR3 is 15 residues. CDR3 region: CASSFRASGAYEQYF. CDR3 nucleotides: TGCGCCAGCAGCTTCCGGGCTAGCGGTGCTTACGAGCAGTACTTC.

This clone appeared a few times. The chain joins TRBV7-6 to TRBJ2-7; possibly TRBD1 for D (6 bases). The CDR3 has 15 amino acids. Trimming removed 2 bases from V and 0 bases from J, with 11 bases in between. The germline V gene has CDR1 SGHVS and CDR2 FNYEAQ. The CDR3 nucleotides are TGTGCCAGCAGCTTATACGCAGGGGACTCCTACGAGCAGTACTTC. Its translation is CASSLYAGDSYEQYF.

This chain uses TRBV6-6 with TRBJ2-3; TRBD2 matches at 7 bases. Germline V gives CDR1 MNHNY, CDR2 SVGAGI (reference sequence). Trimming took 7 bases from V and 2 from J; bases not matched to a gene: 6. CDR3 length: 14 amino acids. The DNA of the CDR3 is TGTGCCAGCATCGGGACTAACCCCACAGATACGCAGTATTTT. It specifies CASIGTNPTDTQYF.

The rearrangement joins TRBV5-6 to TRBJ1-6; no definite D call. The CDR3 runs 16 residues. Germline CDR1 SGHDT, CDR2 YYEEEE. V gave up 0 bases and J gave up 0 bases, with 7 bases separating them. The CDR3: CASSLDGSSYNSPLHF. CDR3 DNA: TGTGCCAGCAGCTTGGACGGCAGCTCCTATAATTCACCCCTCCACTTT. Complete variable domain (other parts from reference TRBV5-6 and TRBJ1-6): DAGVTQSPTHLIKTRGQQVTLRCSPKSGHDTVSWYQQALGQGPQFIFQYYEEEERQRGNFPDRFSGHQFPNYSSELNVNALLLGDSALYLCASSLDGSSYNSPLHFGNGTRLTVT.

The V gene is TRBV7-9, the J gene TRBJ1-2, with 7 bases lining up with TRBD1. V lost 2 bases to trimming and J lost 6 bases; unmatched junction nucleotides: 6. Germline assignment: CDR1 SEHNR and CDR2 FQNEAQ (reference sequence). The length of the CDR3 is 14 residues. CDR3 loop: CASSLTQGIDGYTF. CDR3 DNA sequence: TGTGCCAGCAGCTTAACACAGGGGATAGATGGCTACACCTTC. The variable domain in full, completed from reference TRBV7-9 and TRBJ1-2, reads DTGVSQNPRHKITKRGQNVTFRCDPISEHNRLYWYRQTLGQGPEFLTYFQNEAQLEKSRLLSDRFSAERPKGSFSTLEIQRTEQGDSAMYLCASSLTQGIDGYTFGSGTRLTVV.

The chain uses TRBV5-1 and TRBJ1-1; perhaps TRBD1 as D (5 bases). Trimming removed 1 base from V and 0 bases from J, with 13 bases in between. Germline CDR1 SGHRS, CDR2 YFSETQ. The CDR3 totals 16 residues. CDR3 in DNA: TGCGCCAGCAGCTTGAATCCCAGGGCCTTGAACACTGAAGCTTTCTTT. Translating it yields CASSLNPRALNTEAFF.

The chain combines TRBV6-5 with TRBJ1-5; D gene uncertain. The CDR3 runs 13 residues. V was clipped by 2 bases and J by 3 bases, with 5 bases between them. Germline lookup yields CDR1 MNHEY and CDR2 SVGAGI. CDR3 loop: CASSYDHNQPQHF. CDR3 DNA: TGTGCCAGCAGTTACGACCACAATCAGCCCCAGCATTTT.

The CDR3 spells CASSSPPGQGGWPLHF. As DNA, the CDR3 is TGTGCCAGCAGTTCGCCCCCGGGACAGGGGGGCTGGCCCCTCCACTTT. This sequence joins TRBV28 and TRBJ1-6, with 11 bases lining up with TRBD1. The CDR3 has 16 amino acids. V shed 4 bases, J shed 13 bases, and the junction held 12 bases outside the gene matches. The germline gives CDR1 MDHEN, CDR2 SYDVKM.

J is TRBJ2-7 and V is TRBV18, with 8 nucleotides matching TRBD2. Germline V lookup: CDR1 KGHSH, CDR2 LQKENI. J was trimmed by 6 bases and V by 6 bases; bases with no gene match: 7. The CDR3 extends over 13 amino acids. CDR3 DNA: TGTGCCAGCTCGTGGGAAGGGACTAGCGAGCAGTACTTC. This encodes CASSWEGTSEQYF.

This chain joins TRBV7-6 and TRBJ1-5; unclear D gene. The germline CDR1 and CDR2 sequences are SGHVS and FNYEAQ. This CDR3 has 15 amino acids. Trimming left V 1 base short and J 2 bases short, with 9 bases between. The CDR3 loop reads CASSLDEGGNQPQHF. DNA of the CDR3: TGTGCCAGCAGCTTAGACGAGGGTGGCAATCAGCCCCAGCATTTT.

The chain is built from TRBV7-2 and TRBJ1-2; D is ambiguous. Germline lookup yields CDR1 SGHTA and CDR2 FQGNSA. CDR3 length equals 14 residues. V dropped 2 bases and J dropped 2 bases, with 9 bases sitting between them. The CDR3 region is CASSLLLGNYGYTF. In DNA form, the CDR3 reads TGTGCCAGCAGCTTACTTCTGGGGAACTATGGCTACACCTTC.

The rearrangement uses TRBV2 and TRBJ2-3; no reliable D call. CDR1 is SNHLY, CDR2 FYNNEI, per germline. CDR3 length: 12 residues. Trimming pared 5 bases from V and 5 bases from J, leaving 8 bases between. CDR3 coding DNA: TGTGCCAGCAGTAAGGTGGGAGATACGCAGTATTTT. The encoded protein is CASSKVGDTQYF.

This chain joins TRBV5-4 and TRBJ2-7, with a tentative D call TRBD2 (6 bases). The germline V and J ends were trimmed by 1 base and 6 bases, with 14 bases remaining between them. Germline V gives CDR1 SGHNT, CDR2 YYREEE (reference sequence). The CDR3 is made up of 14 amino acids. The CDR3 loop reads CASSLTGGGSEQYF. The DNA for the CDR3 is TGTGCCAGCAGCTTGACAGGAGGAGGGTCCGAGCAGTACTTC. Full variable domain (outside the CDR3, taken from reference TRBV5-4 and TRBJ2-7): ETGVTQSPTHLIKTRGQQVTLRCSSQSGHNTVSWYQQALGQGPQFIFQYYREEENGRGNFPPRFSGLQFPNYSSELNVNALELDDSALYLCASSLTGGGSEQYFGPGTRLTVT.

The J gene is TRBJ2-1, the V gene TRBV7-8; D may be TRBD1 (7 bases). In germline, CDR1 is SGHVS, CDR2 FQNEAQ. There are 15 residues in the CDR3. Trimming left V 5 bases short and J 9 bases short, with 20 bases between. CDR3 loop: CASSGRTGSPSEQFF. In DNA, the CDR3 is TGTGCCAGCAGCGGGAGGACAGGATCCCCCAGTGAGCAGTTCTTC. Drawing the rest from reference TRBV7-8 and TRBJ2-1, the complete variable domain is GAGVSQSPRYKVAKRGQDVALRCDPISGHVSLFWYQQALGQGPEFLTYFQNEAQLDKSGLPSDRFFAERPEGSVSTLKIQRTQQEDSAVYLCASSGRTGSPSEQFFGPGTRLTVL.

The CDR3 nucleotides read TGTGCCTGGAGTCGGGGGGCTACTACAGATACGCAGTATTTT. It encodes CAWSRGATTDTQYF. The chain recombines TRBV30 with TRBJ2-3, with a possible D match to TRBD2 (7 bases). Germline CDR1 and CDR2: GTSNPN and SVGIG (reference sequence). V shed 2 bases and J shed 3 bases, with 12 bases lying between them. This CDR3 region has 14 residues.

V gene TRBV6-6 combines with J gene TRBJ2-4; TRBD1 matches 8 bases. V lost 0 bases to trimming and J lost 8 bases; unmatched junction nucleotides: 6. Germline lookup yields CDR1 MNHNY and CDR2 SVGAGI (reference sequence). The CDR3 extends over 15 amino acids. The CDR3 bases are TGTGCCAGCAGTTACTCTGGACAGGGATCAGACATTCAGTACTTC. Translated: CASSYSGQGSDIQYF.

The genes are TRBV7-2 and TRBJ2-1; the D gene could be TRBD1 or TRBD2 (6 bases each). Germline assignment: CDR1 SGHTA and CDR2 FQGNSA. The CDR3 is 12 amino acids. The germline V and J ends were trimmed by 5 bases and 8 bases, with 10 bases remaining between them. The DNA of the CDR3 is TGTGCCAGCAGCCCCCGGGGGCATGAGCAGTTCTTC. Its protein product is CASSPRGHEQFF.

The genes are TRBV2 and TRBJ2-7; D gene ambiguous. Germline CDR1 and CDR2: SNHLY and FYNNEI. V was trimmed by 3 bases and J by 5 bases, leaving 8 bases between them. There are 12 residues in the CDR3. CDR3 amino acids: CASSDLRNEQYF. CDR3 DNA sequence: TGTGCCAGCAGTGATCTACGGAACGAGCAGTACTTC.

In the case of this clone: At one end, the junction sequence differs from germline, possibly due to a read error. The rearrangement uses TRBV11-3 and TRBJ2-3; a possible D gene is TRBD1 (5 bases). This CDR3 has 12 residues. CDR1 SGHNT and CDR2 YENEEA come from the germline V gene. DNA of the CDR3: TGTGCCAGCAGCATAGACAGAGATACGCAGTATTTT. It translates to CASSIDRDTQYF.

V gene TRBV7-9 combines with J gene TRBJ1-1; tentative D call: TRBD1 (6 bases). V shed 8 bases and J shed 1 base, with 17 bases lying between them. The CDR3 contains 15 residues. The V gene's germline CDR1 is SEHNR and CDR2 FQNEAQ (reference sequence). The CDR3 protein is CASGAGAVQNTEAFF. The CDR3 nucleotides are TGTGCCAGCGGCGCGGGGGCAGTTCAGAACACTGAAGCTTTCTTT.

The rearrangement links TRBV7-9 to TRBJ2-5; 10 bases are shared with TRBD2. CDR3 size: 16 residues. Germline values: CDR1 SEHNR, CDR2 FQNEAQ (reference sequence). Germline trimming cut 2 bases from V and 4 bases from J; bases unmatched to any gene: 7. The CDR3 coding sequence is TGTGCCAGCAGCTTATGGGCTAGCGGGAGAGGAGAGACCCAGTACTTC. Residues: CASSLWASGRGETQYF.

The chain links TRBV7-9 to TRBJ2-3; a possible D gene is TRBD2 (5 bases). This CDR3 is 16 amino acids long. Germline CDR1 reads SEHNR; CDR2 reads FQNEAQ (reference sequence). Trimming shortened V by 1 base and J by 5 bases, and 16 bases separated the two germline ends. The CDR3 coding sequence is TGTGCCAGCAGCTTAGTGGTAGCGCCGGCGGGAGATACGCAGTATTTT. It is translated as CASSLVVAPAGDTQYF.

The chain has TRBV10-2 and TRBJ2-7; D gene unclear. Trimming took 0 bases from V and 1 from J, leaving 16 bases between them. Per the germline V gene, CDR1 is WSHSY and CDR2 is SAAADI. This CDR3 is 17 amino acids long. The chain's CDR3 is CASSESGFQLGSYEQYF. The CDR3 DNA reads as TGCGCCAGCAGTGAGTCAGGCTTTCAGTTAGGTTCCTACGAGCAGTACTTC.